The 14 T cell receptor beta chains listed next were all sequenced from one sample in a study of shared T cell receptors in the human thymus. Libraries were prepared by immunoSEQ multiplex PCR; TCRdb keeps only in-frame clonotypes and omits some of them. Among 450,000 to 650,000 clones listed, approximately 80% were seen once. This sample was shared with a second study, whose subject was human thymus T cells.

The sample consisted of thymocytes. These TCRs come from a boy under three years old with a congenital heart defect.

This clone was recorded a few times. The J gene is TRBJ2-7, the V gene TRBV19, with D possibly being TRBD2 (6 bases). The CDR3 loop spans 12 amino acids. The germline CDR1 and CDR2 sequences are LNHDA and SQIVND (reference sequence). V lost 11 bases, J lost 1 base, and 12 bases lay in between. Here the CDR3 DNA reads TGTGCCGGGGGGACCCCGTCCTACGAGCAGTACTTC. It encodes CAGGTPSYEQYF.

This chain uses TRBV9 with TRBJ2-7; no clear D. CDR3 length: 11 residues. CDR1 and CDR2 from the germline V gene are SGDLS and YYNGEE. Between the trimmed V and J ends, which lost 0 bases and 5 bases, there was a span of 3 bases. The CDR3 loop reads CASSVGHEQYF. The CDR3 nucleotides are TGTGCCAGCAGCGTAGGGCACGAGCAGTACTTC.

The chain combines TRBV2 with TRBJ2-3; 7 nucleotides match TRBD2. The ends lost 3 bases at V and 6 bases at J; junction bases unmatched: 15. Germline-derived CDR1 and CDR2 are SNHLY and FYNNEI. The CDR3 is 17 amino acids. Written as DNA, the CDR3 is TGTGCCAGCAGTGAGAGCATTATTCCGGGACTATCGGATACGCAGTATTTT. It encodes CASSESIIPGLSDTQYF.

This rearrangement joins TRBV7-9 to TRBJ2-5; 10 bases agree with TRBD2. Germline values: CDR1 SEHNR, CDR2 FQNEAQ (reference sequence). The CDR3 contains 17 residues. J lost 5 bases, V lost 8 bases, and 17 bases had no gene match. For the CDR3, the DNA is TGTGCCAGCGCTACCGTAGAGCGGGAGGGCCCTGGGGAGACCCAGTACTTC. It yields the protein CASATVEREGPGETQYF.

CDR3 residues: CASSYGQANQPQHF. In DNA form, the CDR3 reads TGTGCCAGCAGTTACGGACAGGCCAATCAGCCCCAGCATTTT. This sequence joins TRBV5-8 and TRBJ1-5; TRBD1 agrees at 7 bases. The CDR3 has 14 amino acids. V was clipped by 5 bases and J by 3 bases; unmatched bases: 5. CDR1 and CDR2 from the germline V gene are SGHTS and YDEGEE.

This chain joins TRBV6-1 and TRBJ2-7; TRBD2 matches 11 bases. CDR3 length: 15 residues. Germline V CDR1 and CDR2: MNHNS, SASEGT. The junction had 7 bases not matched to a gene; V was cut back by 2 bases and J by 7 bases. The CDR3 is CASSETSGRFWEQYF. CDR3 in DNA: TGTGCCAGCAGTGAAACTAGCGGGAGATTTTGGGAGCAGTACTTC.

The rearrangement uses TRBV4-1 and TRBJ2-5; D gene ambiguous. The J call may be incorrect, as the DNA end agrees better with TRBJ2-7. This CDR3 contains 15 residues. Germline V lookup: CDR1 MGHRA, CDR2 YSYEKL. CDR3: CASSQEPASSYEQYF. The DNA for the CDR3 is TGCGCCAGCAGCCAAGAACCAGCGAGCTCCTACGAGCAGTACTTC.

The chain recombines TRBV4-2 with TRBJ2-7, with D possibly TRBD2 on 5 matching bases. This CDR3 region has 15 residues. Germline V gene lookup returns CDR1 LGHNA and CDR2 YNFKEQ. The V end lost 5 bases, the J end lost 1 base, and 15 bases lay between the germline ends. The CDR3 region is CASSYPTGSSYEQYF. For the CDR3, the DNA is TGTGCCAGCAGCTACCCGACGGGATCTTCCTACGAGCAGTACTTC.

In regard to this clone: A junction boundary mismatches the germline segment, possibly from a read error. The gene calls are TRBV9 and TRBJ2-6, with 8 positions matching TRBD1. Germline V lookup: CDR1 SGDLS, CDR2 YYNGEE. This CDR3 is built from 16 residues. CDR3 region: CASSLRQGPGANILTF. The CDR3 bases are TGTGCCAGCAGCCTCCGACAGGGGCCCGGGGCCAACATCCTGACTTTC.

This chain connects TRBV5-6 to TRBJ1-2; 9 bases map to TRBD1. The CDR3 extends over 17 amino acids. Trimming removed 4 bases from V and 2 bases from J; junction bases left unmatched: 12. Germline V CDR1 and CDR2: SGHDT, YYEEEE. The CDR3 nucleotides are TGTGCCAGCAGCCTCTACATGACGGGACAGGGCAACTATGGCTACACCTTC. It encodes CASSLYMTGQGNYGYTF.

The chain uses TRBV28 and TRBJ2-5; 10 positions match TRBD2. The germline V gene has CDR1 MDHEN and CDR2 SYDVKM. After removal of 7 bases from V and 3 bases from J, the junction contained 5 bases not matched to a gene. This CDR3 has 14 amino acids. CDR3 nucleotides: TGTGCCAGCACCACTAGCGGGACCGAAGAGACCCAGTACTTC. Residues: CASTTSGTEETQYF.

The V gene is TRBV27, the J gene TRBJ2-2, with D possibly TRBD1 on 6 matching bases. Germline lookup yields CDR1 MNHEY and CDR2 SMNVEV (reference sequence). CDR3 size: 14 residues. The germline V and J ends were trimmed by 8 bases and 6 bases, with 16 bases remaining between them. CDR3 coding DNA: TGTGCCAGCCGTGGACAGCCTAACGCCGGGGAGCTGTTTTTT. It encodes CASRGQPNAGELFF.

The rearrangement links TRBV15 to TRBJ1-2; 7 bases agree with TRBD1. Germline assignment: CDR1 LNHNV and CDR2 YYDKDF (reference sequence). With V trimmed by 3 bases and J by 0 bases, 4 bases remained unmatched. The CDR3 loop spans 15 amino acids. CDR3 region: CATSSRQGPNYGYTF. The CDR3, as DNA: TGTGCCACCAGCAGCAGACAGGGCCCTAACTATGGCTACACCTTC.

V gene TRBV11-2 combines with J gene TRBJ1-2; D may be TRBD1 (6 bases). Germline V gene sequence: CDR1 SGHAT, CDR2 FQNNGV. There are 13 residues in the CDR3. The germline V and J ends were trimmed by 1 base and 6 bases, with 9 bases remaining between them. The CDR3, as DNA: TGTGCCAGCAGCTTAGCCCCAGGGGATGGCTACACCTTC. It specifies CASSLAPGDGYTF. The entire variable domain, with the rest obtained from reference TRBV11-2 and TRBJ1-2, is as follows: EAGVAQSPRYKIIEKRQSVAFWCNPISGHATLYWYQQILGQGPKLLIQFQNNGVVDDSQLPKDRFSAERLKGVDSTLKIQPAKLEDSAVYLCASSLAPGDGYTFGSGTRLTVV.